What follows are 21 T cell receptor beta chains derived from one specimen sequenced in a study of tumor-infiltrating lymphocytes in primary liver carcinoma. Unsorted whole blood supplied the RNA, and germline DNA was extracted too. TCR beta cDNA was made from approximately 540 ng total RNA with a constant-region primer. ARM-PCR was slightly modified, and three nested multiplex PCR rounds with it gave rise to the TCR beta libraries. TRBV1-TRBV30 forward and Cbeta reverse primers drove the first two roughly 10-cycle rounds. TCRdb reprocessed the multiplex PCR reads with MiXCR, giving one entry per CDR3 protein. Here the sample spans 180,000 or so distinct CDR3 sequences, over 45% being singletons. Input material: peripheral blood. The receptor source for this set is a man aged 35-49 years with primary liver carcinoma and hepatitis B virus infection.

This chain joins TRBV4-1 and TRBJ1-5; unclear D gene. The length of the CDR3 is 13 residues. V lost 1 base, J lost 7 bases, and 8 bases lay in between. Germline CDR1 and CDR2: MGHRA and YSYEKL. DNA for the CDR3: TGCGCCAGCAGCCAAGGCATCAGCCAGCCCCAGCATTTT. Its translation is CASSQGISQPQHF.

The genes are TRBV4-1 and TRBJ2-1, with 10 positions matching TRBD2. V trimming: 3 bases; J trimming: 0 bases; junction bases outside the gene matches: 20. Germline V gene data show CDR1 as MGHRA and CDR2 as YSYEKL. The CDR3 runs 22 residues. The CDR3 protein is CASSQPRGTAGGSRSSYNEQFF. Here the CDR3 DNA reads TGCGCCAGCAGCCAGCCGCGGGGGACAGCGGGAGGGTCGCGTTCCTCCTACAATGAGCAGTTCTTC.

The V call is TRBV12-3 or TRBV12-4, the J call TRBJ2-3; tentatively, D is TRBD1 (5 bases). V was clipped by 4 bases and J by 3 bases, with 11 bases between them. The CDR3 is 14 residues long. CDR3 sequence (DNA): TGTGCCAGCAGTTCGACAGTATATACAGATACGCAGTATTTT. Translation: CASSSTVYTDTQYF.

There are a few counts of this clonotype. CDR3 nucleotide sequence: TGCGCCAGCAGCCAACAGGGTATGGGCGGGGAGCTGTTTTTT. This translates into CASSQQGMGGELFF. The chain is built from TRBV4-1 and TRBJ2-2, with D maybe TRBD1 (5 bases). This CDR3 has 14 residues. CDR1 MGHRA and CDR2 YSYEKL come from the germline V gene. V lost 2 bases, J lost 7 bases, and 11 bases lay in between.

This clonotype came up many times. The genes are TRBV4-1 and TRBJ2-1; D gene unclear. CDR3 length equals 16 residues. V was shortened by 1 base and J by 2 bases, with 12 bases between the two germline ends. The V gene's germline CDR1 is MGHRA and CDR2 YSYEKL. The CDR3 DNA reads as TGCGCCAGCAGCCAAGCGGAGAGTTTCCCCTACAATGAGCAGTTCTTC. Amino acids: CASSQAESFPYNEQFF.

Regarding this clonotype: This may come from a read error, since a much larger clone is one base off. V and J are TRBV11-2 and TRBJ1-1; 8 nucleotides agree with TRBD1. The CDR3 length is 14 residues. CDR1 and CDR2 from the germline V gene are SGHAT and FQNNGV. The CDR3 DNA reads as TGCGTCAGCACCCTAGGACAGGGGAACACTGAAGCTTTCTTT. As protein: CVSTLGQGNTEAFF.

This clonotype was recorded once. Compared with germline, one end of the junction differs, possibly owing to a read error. CDR3 region: CASSLARLAGGNEQFF. Written as DNA, the CDR3 is TGTGCCAGCAGCCTAGCGAGACTAGCGGGAGGCAATGAGCAGTTCTTC. The chain combines TRBV7-8 with TRBJ2-1, with TRBD2 identical over 13 bases. This CDR3 region has 16 residues. The germline gives CDR1 SGHVS, CDR2 FQNEAQ.

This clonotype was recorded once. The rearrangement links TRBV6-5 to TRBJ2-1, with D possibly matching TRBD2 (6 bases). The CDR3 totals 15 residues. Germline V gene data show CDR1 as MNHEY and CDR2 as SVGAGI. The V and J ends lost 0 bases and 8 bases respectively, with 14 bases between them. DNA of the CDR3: TGTGCCAGCAGTTACTCGGGAGGTTCGCGGGATGAGCAGTTCTTC. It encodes CASSYSGGSRDEQFF.

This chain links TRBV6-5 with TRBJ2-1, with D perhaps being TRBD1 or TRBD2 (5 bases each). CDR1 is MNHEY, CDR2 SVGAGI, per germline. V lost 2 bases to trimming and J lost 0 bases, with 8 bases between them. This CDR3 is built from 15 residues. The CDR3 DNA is TGTGCCAGCAGTTACAGGGACGGCTCCTACAATGAGCAGTTCTTC. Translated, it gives CASSYRDGSYNEQFF.

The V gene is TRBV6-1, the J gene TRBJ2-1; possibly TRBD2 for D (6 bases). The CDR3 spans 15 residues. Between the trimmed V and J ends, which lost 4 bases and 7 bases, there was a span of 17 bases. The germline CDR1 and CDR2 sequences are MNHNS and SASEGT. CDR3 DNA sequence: TGTGCCAGCAGTGCAGTAGCGGACCTGCGGAATGAGCAGTTCTTC. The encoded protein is CASSAVADLRNEQFF.

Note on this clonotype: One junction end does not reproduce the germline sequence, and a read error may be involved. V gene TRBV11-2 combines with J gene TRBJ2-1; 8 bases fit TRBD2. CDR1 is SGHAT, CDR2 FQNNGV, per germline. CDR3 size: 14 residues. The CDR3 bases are TGTGCCAGCATCTTAAGCGGGAGCCCCAATGAGCAGTTCTTC. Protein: CASILSGSPNEQFF.

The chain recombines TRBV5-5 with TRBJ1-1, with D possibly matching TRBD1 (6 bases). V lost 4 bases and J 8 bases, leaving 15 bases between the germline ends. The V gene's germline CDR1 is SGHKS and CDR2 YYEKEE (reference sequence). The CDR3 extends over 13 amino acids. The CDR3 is CASSLDWGAEAFF. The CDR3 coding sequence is TGTGCCAGCAGCCTAGACTGGGGGGCCGAAGCTTTCTTT. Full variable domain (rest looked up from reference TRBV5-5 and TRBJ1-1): DAGVTQSPTHLIKTRGQQVTLRCSPISGHKSVSWYQQVLGQGPQFIFQYYEKEERGRGNFPDRFSARQFPNYSSELNVNALLLGDSALYLCASSLDWGAEAFFGQGTRLTVV.

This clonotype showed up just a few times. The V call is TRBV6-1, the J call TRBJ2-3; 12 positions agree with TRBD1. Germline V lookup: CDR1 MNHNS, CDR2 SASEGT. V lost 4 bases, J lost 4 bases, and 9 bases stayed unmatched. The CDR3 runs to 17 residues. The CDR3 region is CASSVGQGASFADTQYF. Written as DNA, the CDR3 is TGTGCCAGCAGTGTGGGACAGGGGGCATCTTTTGCAGATACGCAGTATTTT.

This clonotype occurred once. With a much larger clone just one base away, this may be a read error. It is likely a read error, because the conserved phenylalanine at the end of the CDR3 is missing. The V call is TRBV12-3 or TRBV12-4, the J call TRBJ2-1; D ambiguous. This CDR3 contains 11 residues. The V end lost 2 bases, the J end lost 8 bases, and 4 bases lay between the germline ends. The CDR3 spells CASSLTYEQFL. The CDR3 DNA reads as TGTGCCAGCAGTTTAACGTATGAGCAGTTCCTC.

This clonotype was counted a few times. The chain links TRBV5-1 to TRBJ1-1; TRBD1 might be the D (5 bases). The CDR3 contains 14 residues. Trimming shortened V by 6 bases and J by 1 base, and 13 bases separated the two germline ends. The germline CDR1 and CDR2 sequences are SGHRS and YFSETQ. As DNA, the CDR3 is TGCGCCAGCAATATGGGGGAAGGGAACACTGAAGCTTTCTTT. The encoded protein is CASNMGEGNTEAFF.

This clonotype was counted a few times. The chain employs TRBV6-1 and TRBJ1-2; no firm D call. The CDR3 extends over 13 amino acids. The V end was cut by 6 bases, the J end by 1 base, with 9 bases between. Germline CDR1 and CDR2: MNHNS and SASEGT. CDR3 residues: CASSKHDNYGYTF. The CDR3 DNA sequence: TGTGCCAGCAGCAAGCATGATAACTATGGCTACACCTTC.

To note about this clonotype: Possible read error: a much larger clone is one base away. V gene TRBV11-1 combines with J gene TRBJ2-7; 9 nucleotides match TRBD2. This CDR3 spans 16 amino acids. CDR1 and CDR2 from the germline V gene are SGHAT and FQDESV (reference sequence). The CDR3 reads CAGSNPGAGGSYEQYF. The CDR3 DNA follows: TGTGCCGGCAGCAATCCTGGAGCGGGAGGTTCCTACGAGCAGTACTTC.

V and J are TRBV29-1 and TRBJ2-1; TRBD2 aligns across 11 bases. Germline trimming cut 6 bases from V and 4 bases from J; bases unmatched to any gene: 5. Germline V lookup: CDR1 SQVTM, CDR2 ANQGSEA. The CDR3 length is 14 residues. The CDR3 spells CSVETSGEYNEQFF. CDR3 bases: TGCAGCGTGGAGACTAGCGGGGAATACAATGAGCAGTTCTTC.

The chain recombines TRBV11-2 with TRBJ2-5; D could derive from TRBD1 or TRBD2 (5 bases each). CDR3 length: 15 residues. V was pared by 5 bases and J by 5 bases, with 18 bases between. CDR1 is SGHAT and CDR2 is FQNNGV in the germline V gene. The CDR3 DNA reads TGTGCCAGCAGCCGAAGGCCAAGGGGCGGGGAGACCCAGTACTTC. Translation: CASSRRPRGGETQYF.

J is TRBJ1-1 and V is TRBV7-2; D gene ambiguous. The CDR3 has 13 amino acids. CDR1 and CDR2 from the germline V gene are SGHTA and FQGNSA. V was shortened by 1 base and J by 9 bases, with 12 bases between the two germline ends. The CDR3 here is CASSLEQLGKAFF. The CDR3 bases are TGTGCCAGCAGCTTAGAGCAATTGGGGAAAGCTTTCTTT.

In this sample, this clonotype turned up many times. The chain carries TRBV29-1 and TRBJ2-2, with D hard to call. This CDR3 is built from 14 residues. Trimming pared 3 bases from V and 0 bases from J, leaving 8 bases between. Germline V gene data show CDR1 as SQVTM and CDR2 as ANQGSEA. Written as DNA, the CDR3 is TGCAGCGTTGAGATCGGATCGAACACCGGGGAGCTGTTTTTT. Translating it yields CSVEIGSNTGELFF.